Below, 24 T cell receptor beta chains from the same sample are listed, as sequenced in a study of OX40 agonist ivuxolimab in advanced cancers. Generated by immunoSEQ multiplex PCR, the TCRdb table keeps only in-frame clones and is missing some. Of 37,000 or so clones detected, 80% to 90% appear once; the ten largest clones hold 15% to 20%. Sequenced material: CD4+ or CD8+ T cells sorted from blood, taken in a trial of the OX40 agonist ivuxolimab. All receptors come from an adult with an advanced solid tumor such as melanoma, head and neck, liver or kidney cancer.

This chain joins TRBV7-7 and TRBJ1-5; 7 bases are a match to TRBD1. Germline assignment: CDR1 SSHAT and CDR2 FNYEAQ (reference sequence). CDR3 length equals 18 residues. The J segment lost 2 bases and the V segment lost 7 bases, leaving 17 bases of the junction unmatched. The CDR3 DNA follows: TGTGCCAGCAACCCCGACAGGGTGGAGGGTGTGGGCAATCAGCCCCAGCATTTT. Translation gives CASNPDRVEGVGNQPQHF.

The genes are TRBV13 and TRBJ1-2; 8 bases fit TRBD1. Germline trimming cut 5 bases from V and 8 bases from J; bases unmatched to any gene: 7. The CDR3 extends over 13 amino acids. Germline V lookup: CDR1 PRHDT, CDR2 FYEKMQ (reference sequence). As DNA, the CDR3 is TGTGCCAGCAGCCCTGGGGCAGGGGGCGGCTACACCTTC. Translation gives CASSPGAGGGYTF.

The J gene is TRBJ1-2, the V gene TRBV27; possibly TRBD1 for D (5 bases). V lost 2 bases, J lost 4 bases, and 14 bases lay in between. Germline values: CDR1 MNHEY, CDR2 SMNVEV (reference sequence). This CDR3 has 15 amino acids. The CDR3 bases are TGTGCCAGCAGTTTAACCCAGGGTTTAGGCTATGGCTACACCTTC. This sequence encodes CASSLTQGLGYGYTF.

The rearrangement links TRBV19 to TRBJ1-5; no clear D gene. Germline loops: CDR1 LNHDA, CDR2 SQIVND (reference sequence). The length of the CDR3 is 14 residues. V lost 3 bases to trimming and J lost 3 bases, with 9 bases between them. The CDR3 sequence: CASSIGRNNQPQHF. The CDR3 DNA reads TGTGCCAGTAGTATCGGCCGAAACAATCAGCCCCAGCATTTT.

The chain combines TRBV4-2 with TRBJ2-5; D is possibly TRBD1 (5 bases). The CDR3 loop spans 13 amino acids. Germline V gives CDR1 LGHNA, CDR2 YNFKEQ. V shed 3 bases and J shed 4 bases, with 9 bases lying between them. This chain's CDR3 is CASSQRTLETQYF. CDR3 in DNA: TGTGCCAGCAGCCAGCGGACACTAGAGACCCAGTACTTC.

There are a few counts of this clone. The rearrangement uses TRBV27 and TRBJ1-2; D gene ambiguous. The V end was cut by 4 bases, the J end by 7 bases, with 16 bases between. CDR1 is MNHEY, CDR2 SMNVEV, per germline (reference sequence). The CDR3 has 14 amino acids. Here the CDR3 reads CASSSDYRGSGYTF. The CDR3 DNA follows: TGTGCCAGCAGTTCGGACTACCGAGGCAGTGGCTACACCTTC.

This chain connects TRBV19 to TRBJ2-3, with TRBD2 matching over 7 bases. The germline V gene has CDR1 LNHDA and CDR2 SQIVND (reference sequence). The CDR3 spans 21 residues. V lost 4 bases, J lost 1 base, and 23 bases stayed unmatched. The CDR3 bases are TGTGCCAGTAGTAATGTCCTTAGCGGGCCTTCCGCAGTCAGTCGCACAGATACGCAGTATTTT. This gives the protein CASSNVLSGPSAVSRTDTQYF.

The chain combines TRBV9 with TRBJ2-7; D is unresolved. CDR1 is SGDLS, CDR2 YYNGEE, per germline. This CDR3 is built from 13 residues. V shed 2 bases and J shed 3 bases, with 9 bases lying between them. CDR3 region: CASSVQNDYEQYF. The CDR3 bases are TGTGCCAGCAGCGTCCAAAACGACTACGAGCAGTACTTC.

This chain links TRBV13 with TRBJ1-2, with 10 bases matching TRBD1. The CDR3 contains 15 residues. The ends lost 4 bases at V and 8 bases at J; junction bases unmatched: 10. Looked up from germline, CDR1 is PRHDT and CDR2 is FYEKMQ (reference sequence). CDR3 sequence reads: CASSSSRQGARGYTF. The CDR3 DNA reads TGTGCCAGCAGCTCTTCCAGACAGGGGGCGCGAGGCTACACCTTC.

The V call is TRBV6-5, the J call TRBJ1-4; D gene uncertain. The CDR3 loop spans 14 amino acids. Deletions cut 8 bases from V and 5 bases from J, with 15 bases between. Germline V gene sequence: CDR1 MNHEY, CDR2 SVGAGI. The CDR3 region has the DNA TGTGCCAGCTCCCCTCCAGGCGGGAATGAAAAACTGTTTTTT. Amino acids: CASSPPGGNEKLFF.

This chain links TRBV5-4 with TRBJ2-2; weak D call: TRBD2 (6 bases). The V and J ends lost 8 bases and 13 bases respectively, with 21 bases between them. Per the germline V gene, CDR1 is SGHNT and CDR2 is YYREEE (reference sequence). The CDR3 has 13 residues. CDR3 in amino acids: CARSAGYFRGLFF. Here the CDR3 DNA reads TGTGCCAGAAGCGCGGGGTACTTTCGAGGGCTGTTTTTT.

V usage is TRBV19 and J usage is TRBJ2-7, with TRBD1 identical over 10 bases. Germline assignment: CDR1 LNHDA and CDR2 SQIVND (reference sequence). Trimming cost V 1 base and J 2 bases; bases outside gene matches: 2. CDR3 length equals 15 residues. CDR3 residues: CASSIGGTGAYEQYF. The DNA for the CDR3 is TGTGCCAGTAGTATAGGTGGGACAGGGGCCTACGAGCAGTACTTC. Complete variable domain (other parts from reference TRBV19 and TRBJ2-7): DGGITQSPKYLFRKEGQNVTLSCEQNLNHDAMYWYRQDPGQGLRLIYYSQIVNDFQKGDIAEGYSVSREKKESFPLTVTSAQKNPTAFYLCASSIGGTGAYEQYFGPGTRLTVT.

This clone has only one observation. The rearrangement links TRBV5-6 to TRBJ2-4; a weak D match, TRBD1 (6 bases). The CDR3 runs to 13 residues. Per the germline V gene, CDR1 is SGHDT and CDR2 is YYEEEE. Trimming shortened V by 2 bases and J by 4 bases, and 7 bases separated the two germline ends. CDR3 nucleotide sequence: TGTGCCAGCAGCTTCGGACAGAAAAACATTCAGTACTTC. It specifies CASSFGQKNIQYF.

V gene TRBV6-5 combines with J gene TRBJ2-1; 10 bases agree with TRBD2. Germline V lookup: CDR1 MNHEY, CDR2 SVGAGI. With 0 bases clipped from V and 4 bases from J, the junction kept 0 bases outside the gene matches. CDR3 length: 15 amino acids. DNA of the CDR3: TGTGCCAGCAGTTACTCGGGACTAGCGTACAATGAGCAGTTCTTC. This translates into CASSYSGLAYNEQFF.

The chain is built from TRBV5-1 and TRBJ2-1; D not resolved. The V end lost 4 bases, the J end lost 5 bases, and 4 bases lay between the germline ends. Looked up from germline, CDR1 is SGHRS and CDR2 is YFSETQ. The CDR3 extends over 11 amino acids. CDR3 loop: CASSANNEQFF. The CDR3 DNA is TGCGCCAGCAGCGCTAACAATGAGCAGTTCTTC.

For the CDR3, the DNA is TGTGCCAGCAGCCTAGAATTTAGAGGGGCACCCACAGATACGCAGTATTTT. It translates to CASSLEFRGAPTDTQYF. The chain has TRBV7-9 and TRBJ2-3; either TRBD1 or TRBD2 may supply D (5 bases each). Trimming cost V 5 bases and J 2 bases, with 20 bases left between them. The CDR3 covers 17 residues. Per germline, CDR1 SEHNR and CDR2 FQNEAQ (reference sequence).

The V call is TRBV5-1, the J call TRBJ1-1; D gene uncertain. Germline V gene lookup returns CDR1 SGHRS and CDR2 YFSETQ. Trimming removed 2 bases from V and 7 bases from J, with 12 bases in between. CDR3 length: 13 amino acids. DNA for the CDR3: TGCGCCAGCAGCTTCAGTACACAATATGAAGCTTTCTTT. It encodes CASSFSTQYEAFF.

This chain uses TRBV5-1 with TRBJ2-3, with 7 bases matching TRBD2. CDR3 length: 17 amino acids. Germline loops: CDR1 SGHRS, CDR2 YFSETQ. V gave up 0 bases and J gave up 2 bases; unmatched junction bases: 9. Written as DNA, the CDR3 is TGCGCCAGCAGCTTGGAAGATCTAGCGGTCTACACAGATACGCAGTATTTT. It is translated as CASSLEDLAVYTDTQYF.

The chain employs TRBV7-9 and TRBJ1-1, with TRBD1 identical over 8 bases. Trimming cost V 6 bases and J 1 base; bases outside gene matches: 7. The CDR3 is made up of 15 amino acids. Germline V gives CDR1 SEHNR, CDR2 FQNEAQ (reference sequence). CDR3 bases: TGTGCCAGCAGTTCATCCGACAGGGGGAACACTGAAGCTTTCTTT. This encodes CASSSSDRGNTEAFF.

This chain joins TRBV7-9 and TRBJ1-1; maybe TRBD1 (5 bases). V was pared by 5 bases and J by 4 bases, with 17 bases between. The CDR3 is 15 amino acids. CDR1 is SEHNR, CDR2 FQNEAQ, per germline (reference sequence). The CDR3 sequence: CASSVGQGVATEAFF. The CDR3 bases are TGTGCCAGCAGCGTAGGCCAGGGAGTTGCCACTGAAGCTTTCTTT.

This clone has only one observation. The V call is TRBV11-2, the J call TRBJ1-4; perhaps TRBD1 as D (5 bases). The V end was cut by 6 bases, the J end by 8 bases, with 19 bases between. This CDR3 is 15 amino acids long. Germline values: CDR1 SGHAT, CDR2 FQNNGV. The DNA for the CDR3 is TGTGCCAGCAGTTTCCTTTGGGACCCTGAAGAAAAACTGTTTTTT. Translated, it gives CASSFLWDPEEKLFF.

The chain employs TRBV28 and TRBJ2-1, with D possibly matching TRBD1 (5 bases). Per the germline V gene, CDR1 is MDHEN and CDR2 is SYDVKM. The CDR3 is 12 residues long. Trimming removed 3 bases from V and 7 bases from J, with 7 bases in between. CDR3 sequence (DNA): TGTGCCAGCAGTTTTAAGGGGAATGAGCAGTTCTTC. This encodes CASSFKGNEQFF.

The chain recombines TRBV7-9 with TRBJ1-1; TRBD1 aligns across 9 bases. The V and J ends lost 7 bases and 4 bases, in that order; junction bases with no gene match: 7. The CDR3 contains 14 residues. In germline, CDR1 is SEHNR, CDR2 FQNEAQ (reference sequence). The CDR3 protein is CASTVDRGVTEAFF. CDR3 in DNA: TGTGCCAGCACAGTGGACAGGGGTGTCACTGAAGCTTTCTTT.

The chain links TRBV30 to TRBJ1-5; possibly TRBD1 for D (6 bases). V was clipped by 3 bases and J by 0 bases, with 12 bases between them. This CDR3 spans 15 amino acids. Germline lookup yields CDR1 GTSNPN and CDR2 SVGIG (reference sequence). The CDR3 DNA reads as TGTGCCTGGAGCCCGGGACACCATAGCAATCAGCCCCAGCATTTT. Amino acid sequence: CAWSPGHHSNQPQHF.